This passage covers 9 T cell receptor beta chains from one sample sequenced in a study of T cell responses to AZD1222 COVID-19 vaccine. Profiling relied on immunoSEQ multiplex PCR, and the TCRdb table lists in-frame clones only, not all of them. The sample records over 130,000 clones, under 95% being singletons. Sequenced here: peripheral blood, sampled 28 days after the second dose of the MenACWY control vaccine. Receptors were obtained from an adult who received the MenACWY meningococcal vaccine as a control.

The rearrangement links TRBV18 to TRBJ2-5, with 9 bases fitting TRBD2. Germline V lookup: CDR1 KGHSH, CDR2 LQKENI. The CDR3 is 17 residues long. V was clipped by 1 base and J by 5 bases; unmatched bases: 11. For the CDR3, the DNA is TGTGCCAGCTCACCACGCGGCGGGAGGGCCGTCGGGGAGACCCAGTACTTC. As protein: CASSPRGGRAVGETQYF.

As for this clone: Within the sample, other DNA sequences also encode this same CDR3. The DNA of the CDR3 is TGTGCCAGCAGTTTAGCAGGGGACTATGGCTACACCTTC. It translates to CASSLAGDYGYTF. This chain links TRBV12-3 or TRBV12-4 with TRBJ1-2; weak D call: TRBD1 (5 bases). Trimming pared 0 bases from V and 3 bases from J, leaving 5 bases between. The CDR3 has 13 residues.

This chain uses TRBV9 with TRBJ2-1; D is possibly TRBD2 (5 bases). V lost 0 bases to trimming and J lost 4 bases, with 14 bases between them. The CDR3 spans 16 residues. The V gene's germline CDR1 is SGDLS and CDR2 YYNGEE. DNA for the CDR3: TGTGCCAGCAGCGTAGATGTCGGGGAGCGATACAATGAGCAGTTCTTC. Translating it yields CASSVDVGERYNEQFF.

The chain uses TRBV7-2 and TRBJ1-6, with 11 bases fitting TRBD1. Trimming at V came to 5 bases and at J to 5 bases, leaving 2 bases not matched to a gene. This CDR3 region has 15 residues. The germline V gene encodes CDR1 SGHTA and CDR2 FQGNSA. The CDR3 nucleotides are TGTGCCAGCAGCAGGGGACAGGGGGATAATTCACCCCTCCACTTT. Translation gives CASSRGQGDNSPLHF.

This sequence joins TRBV5-3 and TRBJ2-7; no firm D call. TRBV5-3 is known as an ORF, though its function is uncertain. There are 9 residues in the CDR3. Trimming removed 4 bases at V and 8 bases at J, with 4 bases between. The CDR3 reads CARSPKQYF. CDR3 nucleotide sequence: TGTGCCAGAAGCCCCAAGCAGTACTTC.

The chain employs TRBV5-1 and TRBJ1-1, with a possible D match to TRBD1 (5 bases). Trimming pared 4 bases from V and 5 bases from J, leaving 18 bases between. The CDR3 spans 15 residues. Germline V CDR1 and CDR2: SGHRS, YFSETQ. CDR3 sequence: CASSEDLGLWTEAFF. The DNA for the CDR3 is TGCGCCAGCAGCGAGGACCTGGGGCTGTGGACTGAAGCTTTCTTT.

The table lists this clone with a count of one. The chain employs TRBV6-2 or TRBV6-3 and TRBJ2-1; 11 bases agree with TRBD2. J gave up 12 bases and V 5 bases, and 3 bases lay outside the gene matches. Germline assignment: CDR1 MNHEY and CDR2 SVGEGT. The CDR3 contains 12 residues. CDR3 protein: CASSTLAGGQFF. CDR3 DNA: TGTGCCAGCAGTACGCTAGCGGGAGGGCAGTTCTTC.

The V gene is TRBV9, the J gene TRBJ1-1, with 7 bases matching TRBD1. Unmatched junction bases numbered 4, after V lost 4 bases and J lost 1 base. The CDR3 sequence is 14 residues long. Germline V gives CDR1 SGDLS, CDR2 YYNGEE. The CDR3 bases are TGTGCCAGCAGCCAACGGGACAGGAACACTGAAGCTTTCTTT. Its translation is CASSQRDRNTEAFF.

The V and J genes are TRBV6-5 and TRBJ1-3; no clear D. The V gene lost 2 bases and the J gene lost 0 bases, with 11 bases spanning the gap. The CDR3 is 16 residues long. Germline loops: CDR1 MNHEY, CDR2 SVGAGI. The CDR3 nucleotides are TGTGCCAGCAGTTACACTGCGGAAATCTCTGGAAACACCATATATTTT. It codes for CASSYTAEISGNTIYF.